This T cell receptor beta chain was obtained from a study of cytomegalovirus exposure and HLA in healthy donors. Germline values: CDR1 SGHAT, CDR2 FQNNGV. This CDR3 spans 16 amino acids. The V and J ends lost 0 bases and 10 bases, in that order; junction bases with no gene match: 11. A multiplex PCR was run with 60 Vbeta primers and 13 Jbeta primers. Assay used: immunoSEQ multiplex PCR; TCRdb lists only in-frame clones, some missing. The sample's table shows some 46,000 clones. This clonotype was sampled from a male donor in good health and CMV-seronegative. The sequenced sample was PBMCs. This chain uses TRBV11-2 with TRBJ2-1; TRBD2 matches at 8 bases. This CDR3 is CASSLDRGGYPPEQFF. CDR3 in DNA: TGTGCCAGCAGCTTAGATCGGGGGGGGTACCCCCCGGAGCAGTTCTTC.